One sample yielded the 28 T cell receptor beta chains listed below, sequenced in a study of cytomegalovirus exposure and HLA in healthy donors. PCR used 60 Vbeta primers and 13 Jbeta primers. Sequencing was performed with immunoSEQ multiplex PCR; in TCRdb, only in-frame clones are kept and a portion is missing. The table lists 75,000 to 95,000 clones, roughly 67% of them singletons, with about a fifth in the top ten. The sequencing sample was made of PBMCs. These receptors came from a woman between 45 and 60 years old in good health and CMV-seropositive.

This clone came up a few times. The gene calls are TRBV6-5 and TRBJ1-5; D not resolved. CDR3 size: 13 residues. V lost 3 bases and J 7 bases, leaving 10 bases between the germline ends. Germline CDR1 is MNHEY and CDR2 is SVGAGI. The CDR3 sequence is CASSYNVEQPQHF. In DNA, the CDR3 is TGTGCCAGCAGTTATAATGTTGAGCAGCCCCAGCATTTT.

This clone was counted once. The rearrangement links TRBV7-9 to TRBJ2-2; D is uncertain. This CDR3 spans 12 amino acids. Germline V CDR1 and CDR2: SEHNR, FQNEAQ (reference sequence). V was clipped by 6 bases and J by 7 bases, with 9 bases between them. The CDR3 region is CASSLSVGELFF. CDR3 sequence (DNA): TGTGCCAGCAGTCTGTCAGTCGGGGAGCTGTTTTTT.

The chain uses TRBV6-5 and TRBJ1-2; D ambiguous. The CDR3 consists of 14 residues. V was shortened by 5 bases and J by 7 bases, with 17 bases between the two germline ends. Germline lookup yields CDR1 MNHEY and CDR2 SVGAGI. Written as DNA, the CDR3 is TGTGCCAGCAGTCTAGTGGGTGGCTCGGGTGGCTACACCTTC. Its translation: CASSLVGGSGGYTF.

This clone came up a few times. As DNA, the CDR3 is TGTGCCAGCTCCAGGGGCACCTCCTACGAGCAGTACTTC. It yields the protein CASSRGTSYEQYF. This sequence joins TRBV28 and TRBJ2-7; perhaps TRBD1 as D (6 bases). The CDR3 extends over 13 amino acids. V was shortened by 8 bases and J by 0 bases, with 11 bases between the two germline ends. Looked up from germline, CDR1 is MDHEN and CDR2 is SYDVKM.

The rearrangement uses TRBV19 and TRBJ2-3; maybe TRBD2 (6 bases). Trimming took 5 bases from V and 2 from J, leaving 14 bases between them. Germline values: CDR1 LNHDA, CDR2 SQIVND (reference sequence). The CDR3 is 15 amino acids. This chain's CDR3 is CASSSTGSPTDTQYF. The DNA of the CDR3 is TGTGCCAGTAGTTCAACCGGGAGTCCCACAGATACGCAGTATTTT. The full variable domain, in which reference TRBV19 and TRBJ2-3 provide the parts outside the CDR3, is DGGITQSPKYLFRKEGQNVTLSCEQNLNHDAMYWYRQDPGQGLRLIYYSQIVNDFQKGDIAEGYSVSREKKESFPLTVTSAQKNPTAFYLCASSSTGSPTDTQYFGPGTRLTVL.

This clone was detected only once. The V call is TRBV18, the J call TRBJ2-2; 10 nucleotides agree with TRBD1. J lost 1 base, V lost 6 bases, and 11 bases had no gene match. The CDR3 contains 18 residues. Per the germline V gene, CDR1 is KGHSH and CDR2 is LQKENI. In DNA, the CDR3 is TGTGCCAGCTCTCGCCTCTGGACAGGGGGGAAGAACACCGGGGAGCTGTTTTTT. It translates to CASSRLWTGGKNTGELFF.

In DNA, the CDR3 is TGTGCCAGCAGAGCGACAGGGATAAGCTCCTACGAGCAGTACTTC. It yields the protein CASRATGISSYEQYF. V usage is TRBV2 and J usage is TRBJ2-7; 7 bases line up with TRBD1. With 6 bases clipped from V and 0 bases from J, the junction kept 8 bases outside the gene matches. The CDR3 has 15 amino acids. CDR1 and CDR2 from the germline V gene are SNHLY and FYNNEI.

The sample holds a few counts of this clone. The chain is built from TRBV6-5 and TRBJ2-1; D is perhaps TRBD2 (6 bases). Germline CDR1 is MNHEY and CDR2 is SVGAGI. The ends were cut back, 0 bases at V and 4 bases at J, with 10 bases in the middle. This CDR3 is built from 15 residues. The CDR3 coding sequence is TGTGCCAGCAGTTACTCTGGGGGGAGGTACAATGAGCAGTTCTTC. Translating gives CASSYSGGRYNEQFF.

This clone was recorded only once. The chain links TRBV30 to TRBJ1-3; possibly TRBD1 for D (6 bases). Trimming took off 5 bases at V and 4 bases at J, with 6 bases between the two ends. CDR3 length equals 11 residues. Germline loops: CDR1 GTSNPN, CDR2 SVGIG (reference sequence). The CDR3 DNA reads TGTGCCTGGGACAGGGGAAACACCATATATTTT. Translated: CAWDRGNTIYF.

V gene TRBV6-6 combines with J gene TRBJ2-7; 7 bases line up with TRBD1. V trimming: 6 bases; J trimming: 2 bases; junction bases outside the gene matches: 4. CDR3 length equals 13 residues. Germline V gene sequence: CDR1 MNHNY, CDR2 SVGAGI (reference sequence). The CDR3, as DNA: TGTGCCAGCAGACCGGGACAGACCTACGAGCAGTACTTC. It codes for CASRPGQTYEQYF.

CDR3 loop: CATSREKNTGELFF. The CDR3 DNA is TGTGCCACCAGCAGGGAGAAGAACACCGGGGAGCTGTTTTTT. The chain joins TRBV15 to TRBJ2-2; D gene uncertain. Trimming took 3 bases from V and 1 from J, leaving 6 bases between them. This CDR3 has 14 amino acids. Germline V gives CDR1 LNHNV, CDR2 YYDKDF (reference sequence).

The table lists this clone with a count of one. The chain is built from TRBV28 and TRBJ2-3, with a possible D match to TRBD1 (6 bases). CDR1 MDHEN and CDR2 SYDVKM come from the germline V gene. Deletions cut 6 bases from V and 6 bases from J, with 13 bases between. The length of the CDR3 is 13 residues. The CDR3 DNA sequence: TGTGCCAGCAGGGCCACAGGGTTCGATACGCAGTATTTT. Its translation: CASRATGFDTQYF.

This clone appeared a single time. This chain joins TRBV2 and TRBJ2-5; the D gene is possibly TRBD1 (6 bases). Trimming took 2 bases from V and 1 from J, leaving 17 bases between them. Germline lookup yields CDR1 SNHLY and CDR2 FYNNEI. This CDR3 has 17 residues. CDR3 residues: CASSERQGWLGQETQYF. The CDR3 DNA reads TGTGCCAGCAGTGAACGGCAGGGGTGGTTGGGCCAAGAGACCCAGTACTTC.

CDR3 sequence: CASSLRQYNSPLHF. The CDR3, as DNA: TGTGCCAGCAGTCTCCGACAGTATAATTCACCCCTCCACTTT. The V gene is TRBV27, the J gene TRBJ1-6, with D maybe TRBD1 (5 bases). V gave up 5 bases and J gave up 4 bases, with 9 bases separating them. Per the germline V gene, CDR1 is MNHEY and CDR2 is SMNVEV (reference sequence). This CDR3 contains 14 residues.

The chain couples TRBV10-2 to TRBJ1-1; D remains unclear. The germline gives CDR1 WSHSY, CDR2 SAAADI. The CDR3 length is 14 residues. The V and J ends lost 2 bases and 0 bases respectively, with 7 bases between them. CDR3 amino acids: CASSEVGMNTEAFF. CDR3 coding DNA: TGCGCCAGCAGTGAGGTGGGCATGAACACTGAAGCTTTCTTT.

This clone has more than one count but fewer than ten. The genes are TRBV28 and TRBJ1-1, with a possible D match to TRBD1 (6 bases). Trimming cost V 6 bases and J 8 bases, with 10 bases left between them. In germline, CDR1 is MDHEN, CDR2 SYDVKM. The CDR3 has 11 amino acids. CDR3 sequence (DNA): TGTGCCAGCAGCGACAGGACAGAAGCTTTCTTT. Translation gives CASSDRTEAFF.

This clone is classed as medium-sized (0.01 to 0.1%). One end of the junction fails to match germline, which may point to a read error. The V gene is TRBV10-3, the J gene TRBJ2-7; a weak D match, TRBD2 (5 bases). CDR1 and CDR2 (germline): ENHRY, SYGVKD. This CDR3 region has 13 residues. The chain's CDR3 is CASSYSGSDEQYF. CDR3 coding DNA: TGTGCCAGCAGTTACTCTGGGAGCGACGAGCAGTACTTC.

The count of this clone is one. The J gene is TRBJ1-4, the V gene TRBV11-2; D remains ambiguous. The germline CDR1 and CDR2 sequences are SGHAT and FQNNGV. The V gene lost 4 bases and the J gene lost 7 bases, with 10 bases spanning the gap. The CDR3 covers 13 residues. The CDR3 here is CASSSPPFEKLFF. CDR3 bases: TGTGCCAGCAGCTCCCCCCCTTTTGAAAAACTGTTTTTT.

The chain uses TRBV18 and TRBJ1-2, with D possibly being TRBD1 (6 bases). The germline gives CDR1 KGHSH, CDR2 LQKENI. This CDR3 region has 14 residues. Trimming took 4 bases from V and 8 from J, leaving 17 bases between them. Written as DNA, the CDR3 is TGTGCCAGCTCACGGGAACAGGGATCAGGAGGCTACACCTTC. It specifies CASSREQGSGGYTF.

This clone was counted only a few times. The V call is TRBV7-8, the J call TRBJ2-1, with 9 positions matching TRBD1. V lost 0 bases and J lost 7; bases outside the gene matches: 7. This CDR3 comprises 16 residues. The V gene's germline CDR1 is SGHVS and CDR2 FQNEAQ. The CDR3 sequence is CASSLAGGQGRNEQFF. Here the CDR3 DNA reads TGTGCCAGCAGCTTAGCTGGGGGACAGGGACGAAATGAGCAGTTCTTC.

The chain carries TRBV6-1 and TRBJ2-7; tentatively, D is TRBD2 (5 bases). Germline CDR1 MNHNS, CDR2 SASEGT. The CDR3 is made up of 10 amino acids. The V end lost 8 bases, the J end lost 3 bases, and 5 bases lay between the germline ends. CDR3: CASGGYEQYF. In DNA, the CDR3 is TGTGCCAGCGGAGGCTACGAGCAGTACTTC.

J is TRBJ2-3 and V is TRBV27, with D maybe TRBD2 (7 bases). The CDR3 length is 18 residues. V shed 6 bases and J shed 0 bases, with 22 bases lying between them. Germline loops: CDR1 MNHEY, CDR2 SMNVEV (reference sequence). In DNA form, the CDR3 reads TGTGCCAGCAGCTCCTGGGGGCTAGCGGTTTCTAGCACAGATACGCAGTATTTT. Residues: CASSSWGLAVSSTDTQYF.

The genes are TRBV6-1 and TRBJ1-1; a possible D gene is TRBD1 (6 bases). Germline V lookup: CDR1 MNHNS, CDR2 SASEGT. V shed 7 bases and J shed 5 bases, with 17 bases lying between them. This CDR3 spans 14 amino acids. The CDR3 DNA reads as TGTGCCAGCAAAATCACAGGGTGGGATACTGAAGCTTTCTTT. Translation gives CASKITGWDTEAFF.

This clone was counted a single time. The genes are TRBV9 and TRBJ1-1; D uncertain. The length of the CDR3 is 14 residues. Trimming took off 6 bases at V and 1 base at J, with 13 bases between the two ends. Germline V gives CDR1 SGDLS, CDR2 YYNGEE. CDR3 residues: CASTPIRENTEAFF. In nucleotides, the CDR3 is TGTGCCAGCACCCCGATCCGGGAGAACACTGAAGCTTTCTTT. The full variable domain, with the rest looked up from reference TRBV9 and TRBJ1-1, is DSGVTQTPKHLITATGQRVTLRCSPRSGDLSVYWYQQSLDQGLQFLIQYYNGEERAKGNILERFSAQQFPDLHSELNLSSLELGDSALYFCASTPIRENTEAFFGQGTRLTVV.

The gene calls are TRBV7-3 and TRBJ2-7; 7 bases fit TRBD2. This CDR3 has 14 amino acids. In germline, CDR1 is SGHTA, CDR2 FQGTGA. The V segment lost 5 bases and the J segment 3 bases; nucleotides outside the gene matches: 7. CDR3 loop: CASSPRGDYYEQYF. The CDR3 DNA reads TGTGCCAGCAGCCCCCGGGGGGACTACTACGAGCAGTACTTC.

In its sample, this clone was seen a few times. The chain carries TRBV30 and TRBJ2-3, with unresolved D. From germline, CDR1 is GTSNPN and CDR2 SVGIG (reference sequence). This CDR3 region has 13 residues. V lost 6 bases, J lost 0 bases, and 10 bases lay in between. CDR3 coding DNA: TGTGCCTGTACCAGGATTAGCACAGATACGCAGTATTTT. It translates to CACTRISTDTQYF.

The V call is TRBV7-2, the J call TRBJ1-2; D is undetermined. The CDR3 runs 13 residues. In germline, CDR1 is SGHTA, CDR2 FQGNSA. The ends were cut back, 1 base at V and 8 bases at J, with 11 bases in the middle. The CDR3 here is CASSLGGGWGYTF. The CDR3 DNA reads TGTGCCAGCAGCTTAGGGGGAGGCTGGGGCTACACCTTC.

The chain links TRBV28 to TRBJ1-1, with a tentative D call TRBD1 (5 bases). The V end lost 2 bases, the J end lost 6 bases, and 19 bases lay between the germline ends. Germline V gives CDR1 MDHEN, CDR2 SYDVKM. The CDR3 sequence is 16 residues long. The chain's CDR3 is CASSLSGFRAHPEAFF. Here the CDR3 DNA reads TGTGCCAGCAGTTTAAGTGGTTTCAGGGCCCATCCTGAAGCTTTCTTT. The full variable domain, in which reference TRBV28 and TRBJ1-1 provide the parts outside the CDR3, is DVKVTQSSRYLVKRTGEKVFLECVQDMDHENMFWYRQDPGLGLRLIYFSYDVKMKEKGDIPEGYSVSREKKERFSLILESASTNQTSMYLCASSLSGFRAHPEAFFGQGTRLTVV.